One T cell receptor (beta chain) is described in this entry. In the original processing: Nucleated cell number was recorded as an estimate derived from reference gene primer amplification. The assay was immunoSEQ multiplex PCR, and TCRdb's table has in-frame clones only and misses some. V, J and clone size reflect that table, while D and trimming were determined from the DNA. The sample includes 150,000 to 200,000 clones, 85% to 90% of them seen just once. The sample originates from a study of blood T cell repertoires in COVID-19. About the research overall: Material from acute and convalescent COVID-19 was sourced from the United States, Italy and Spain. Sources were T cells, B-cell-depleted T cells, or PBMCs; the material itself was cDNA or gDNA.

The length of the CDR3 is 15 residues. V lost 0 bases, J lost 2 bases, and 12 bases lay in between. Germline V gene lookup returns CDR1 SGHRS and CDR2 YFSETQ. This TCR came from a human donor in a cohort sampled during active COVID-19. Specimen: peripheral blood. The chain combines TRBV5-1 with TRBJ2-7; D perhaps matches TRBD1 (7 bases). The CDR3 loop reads CASSLGAGGTYEQYF. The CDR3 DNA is TGCGCCAGCAGCTTGGGGGCAGGGGGGACCTACGAGCAGTACTTC.